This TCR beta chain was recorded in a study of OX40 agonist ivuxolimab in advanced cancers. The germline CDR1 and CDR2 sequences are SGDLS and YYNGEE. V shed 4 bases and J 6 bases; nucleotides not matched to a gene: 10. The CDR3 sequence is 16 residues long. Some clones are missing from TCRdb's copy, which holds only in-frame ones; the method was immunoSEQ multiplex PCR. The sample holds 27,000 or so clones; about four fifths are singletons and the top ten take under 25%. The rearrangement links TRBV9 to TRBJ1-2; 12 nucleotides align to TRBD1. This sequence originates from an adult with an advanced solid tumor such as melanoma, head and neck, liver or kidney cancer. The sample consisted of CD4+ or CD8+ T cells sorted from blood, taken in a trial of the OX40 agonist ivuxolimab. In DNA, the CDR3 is TGTGCCAGCAGCCCGGGGACAGGGGGCGCGGCGAATGGCTACACCTTC. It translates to CASSPGTGGAANGYTF.